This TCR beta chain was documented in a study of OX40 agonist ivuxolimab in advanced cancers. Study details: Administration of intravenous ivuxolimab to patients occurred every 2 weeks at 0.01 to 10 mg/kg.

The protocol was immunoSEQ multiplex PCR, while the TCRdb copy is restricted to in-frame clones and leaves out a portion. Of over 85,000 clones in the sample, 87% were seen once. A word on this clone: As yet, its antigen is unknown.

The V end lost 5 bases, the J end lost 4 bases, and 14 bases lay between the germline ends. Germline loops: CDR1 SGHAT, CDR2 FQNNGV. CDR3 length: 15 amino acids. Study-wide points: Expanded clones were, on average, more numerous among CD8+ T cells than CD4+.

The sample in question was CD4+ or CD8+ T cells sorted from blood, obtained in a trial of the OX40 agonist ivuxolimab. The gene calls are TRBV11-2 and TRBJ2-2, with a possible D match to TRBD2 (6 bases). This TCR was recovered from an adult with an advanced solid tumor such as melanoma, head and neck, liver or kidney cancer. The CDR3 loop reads CASSPGSGGTGELFF. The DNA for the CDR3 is TGTGCCAGCAGCCCAGGTTCCGGGGGCACCGGGGAGCTGTTTTTT.